A selection of T cell receptor beta chains follows, all from one sample in a study of chemoradiotherapy in HPV16-positive cancers. Sequenced by immunoSEQ multiplex PCR; TCRdb stores in-frame clones only, minus some. The sample has approximately 3,200 clones; 90% to 95% are singletons. The specimen was taken from a patient who underwent chemoradiotherapy. These receptor sequences come from a human donor with HPV-associated anogenital cancer. The CDR3 runs from the conserved cysteine through the conserved F or W. Each record gives: D gene, J gene, clone size, V gene, CDR3 protein, CDR3 DNA. D genes are given only for firm matches. The listing skips clone size in some rows; elsewhere it reads once, few, many or a size class.

D gene: -; J gene: TRBJ1-4; clone size: once; V gene: TRBV30; CDR3 protein: CASSRGTREKLFF; CDR3 DNA: TGTGCCTCCTCACGGGGAACCCGAGAAAAACTGTTTTTT
D gene: TRBD2; J gene: TRBJ2-7; clone size: -; V gene: TRBV6-1; CDR3 protein: CASSEQAGGPWYEQYF; CDR3 DNA: TGTGCCAGCAGTGAACAAGCGGGGGGGCCCTGGTACGAGCAGTACTTC
D gene: -; J gene: TRBJ2-3; clone size: -; V gene: TRBV12-5; CDR3 protein: CASGLEAVGTQYF; CDR3 DNA: TGTGCTAGTGGTTTAGAAGCGGTAGGTACGCAGTATTTT
D gene: -; J gene: TRBJ1-2; clone size: -; V gene: TRBV6-1; CDR3 protein: CASSERGRAYGYTF; CDR3 DNA: TGTGCCAGCAGTGAACGGGGCAGGGCCTATGGCTACACCTTC
D gene: TRBD2; J gene: TRBJ2-7; clone size: few; V gene: TRBV6-6; CDR3 protein: CASSGAAGVLEEQYF; CDR3 DNA: TGTGCCAGCAGTGGTGCAGCGGGAGTTCTTGAAGAGCAGTACTTC
D gene: TRBD2; J gene: TRBJ2-1; clone size: -; V gene: TRBV11-3; CDR3 protein: CASSLGLAGTVYNEQFF; CDR3 DNA: TGTGCCAGCAGCCTCGGACTAGCGGGGACTGTCTACAATGAGCAGTTCTTC
D gene: -; J gene: TRBJ1-1; clone size: -; V gene: TRBV29-1; CDR3 protein: CSVLPLGLGNTEAFF; CDR3 DNA: TGCAGCGTTCTGCCTCTGGGGCTCGGGAACACTGAAGCTTTCTTT
D gene: TRBD1; J gene: TRBJ1-2; clone size: -; V gene: TRBV5-1; CDR3 protein: CASSAASRGQATTNYGYTF; CDR3 DNA: TGCGCCAGCAGCGCGGCCAGCAGGGGGCAGGCGACCACTAACTATGGCTACACCTTC
D gene: TRBD1; J gene: TRBJ2-7; clone size: -; V gene: TRBV10-3; CDR3 protein: CAIRRDRGYEQYF; CDR3 DNA: TGTGCCATCAGGCGAGACAGGGGCTACGAGCAGTACTTC
D gene: TRBD1; J gene: TRBJ1-2; clone size: -; V gene: TRBV10-3; CDR3 protein: CAIGRGNGYTF; CDR3 DNA: TGTGCCATCGGCAGGGGGAACGGCTACACCTTC